This TCR beta chain was documented in a study of cytomegalovirus exposure and HLA in healthy donors. Findings and limits, study-wide: It was reported that the classifier diagnosed cytomegalovirus status with high specificity and sensitivity in both the original and validation cohorts.

Produced via immunoSEQ multiplex PCR; TCRdb's table is partial and in-frame only. The sample lists about 200,000 clones, around four fifths occurring once. About this clone: The antigen is not known.

Germline V gene data show CDR1 as SGHVS and CDR2 as FNYEAQ. This CDR3 region has 18 residues. The V gene end was trimmed by 5 bases and the J gene end by 0 bases; junction bases not matched to a gene: 10. The TCR comes from a young woman in good health and CMV-seronegative. Sequenced sample: PBMCs. The chain uses TRBV7-6 and TRBJ2-3; TRBD2 aligns across 11 bases. The CDR3 loop reads CASSPRLAGFDSTDTQYF. Written as DNA, the CDR3 is TGTGCCAGCAGCCCTAGACTAGCGGGATTCGATAGCACAGATACGCAGTATTTT.